This record covers a single T cell receptor (beta chain). What it recognizes is unknown. The CDR3 has 16 amino acids. CDR1 is SGHNT, CDR2 YYREEE, per germline (reference sequence). V dropped 0 bases and J dropped 4 bases, with 16 bases sitting between them. This sample stems from a study of OX40 agonist ivuxolimab in advanced cancers. Study outcomes and limitations: With doses of 0.1-3.0 mg/kg, partial responders showed among the lowest clonal expansion. In a subset of nonresponders, normalized T-cell clonal expansion was also low. Expanded clones tended on average to be more numerous among CD8+ T cells than CD4+. With doses of 0.1 to 3.0 mg/kg, CD4+ and CD8+ blood T cells had undergone clonal expansion by week 6.

Assay: immunoSEQ multiplex PCR; the TCRdb copy retains only in-frame clones and omits some. The sample lists 90,000 or so clones, about 91% occurring once. The receptor's source is an adult with an advanced solid tumor such as melanoma, head and neck, liver or kidney cancer. Source: CD4+ or CD8+ T cells sorted from blood, taken in a trial of the OX40 agonist ivuxolimab. The chain couples TRBV5-4 to TRBJ2-5; the D gene could be TRBD1 or TRBD2 (6 bases each). The CDR3: CASSLASGAVGETQYF. CDR3 in DNA: TGTGCCAGCAGCTTGGCCTCGGGGGCGGTCGGAGAGACCCAGTACTTC.